This T cell receptor (beta chain) was sequenced for a study of blood T cell repertoires in COVID-19 (dated by TCRdb to about 2020). Describing the broader study: Samples covering the acute and convalescent phases of COVID-19 were provided by collaborators in the United States, Italy and Spain. The dataset comprised deeply sampled blood TCRbeta repertoires from subjects exposed to, actively infected with, or recovered from COVID-19. Where available, HLA class I and class II types were obtained from metadata supplied by the sample provider rather than from assay-based typing. A de-identified subject ID, COVID-19 status, age in years and sex were almost always included in the sample metadata. The prospective study material was composed of cDNA or gDNA derived from T cells, B-cell-depleted T cells, or PBMCs. The samples were drawn from the first 160 participants of the ongoing ImmuneRACE study and from 950 to 1,500 subjects provided by 6 global collaborators. The repertoires were released in a freely available public database meant as a resource for research on the immune response to SARS-CoV-2.

Details on this clone: Its antigen has not been determined. No base-level quality is on record; no much larger clone is a single base apart.

TCRbeta CDR3 regions were amplified from genomic DNA using the immunoSEQ Assay, a bias-controlled multiplex PCR. The study's processing was this. Within the assay, amplification of reference gene primers was used to estimate how many nucleated cells each sample contained. To quantify the absolute abundance of each unique TCRbeta CDR3 rearrangement, sequence reads were collapsed and filtered. Productive Simpson clonality was computed per sample as the square root of Simpson's diversity index over productive rearrangements. The source is immuneACCESS, and TCRdb retained only in-frame sequences with V and J called. Part of the clones is not carried over; for the studies checked, unresolved V genes explain less than half of this, and the remainder is unexplained. Clonal size and the V and J genes are those of that table, whereas D and trimming came from the DNA. Recorded for this sample are over 150,000 clones; 70% to 90% of them occurred a single time. Of the sample, under 8.5% is held by the ten largest clones.

From the cysteine through the phenylalanine, the CDR3 covers 16 amino acids. Here the CDR3 DNA is all that survives: 48 bases in frame from base 1. CDR1 SGHAT and CDR2 FQNNGV were looked up in the germline V gene. At the junction V is shortened by 5 bases and J by 0 bases, with 13 bases in between. In Seattle, one collaborating source enrolled patients while the infection was active and tracked those patients longitudinally over the course of disease. Each collaborating institution followed its own protocols to collect whole blood in K2EDTA tubes. For TCRbeta analysis, collaborator samples were shipped as frozen whole blood, as isolated PBMCs, or as DNA extracted from either sample type. Overall study results and their limits: The quantity of clinical and demographic metadata differed by source and by participant and was supplied without curation.

The chain is encoded by TRBV11-2 joined to TRBJ1-4; the D gene remains uncertain. The receptor comes from a woman aged 55-75 years with COVID-19, enrolled during active disease. Input material: peripheral blood. CDR3 loop: CASSPVASATNEKLFF. The base sequence is TGTGCCAGCAGCCCAGTGGCCTCTGCAACTAATGAAAAACTGTTTTTT.